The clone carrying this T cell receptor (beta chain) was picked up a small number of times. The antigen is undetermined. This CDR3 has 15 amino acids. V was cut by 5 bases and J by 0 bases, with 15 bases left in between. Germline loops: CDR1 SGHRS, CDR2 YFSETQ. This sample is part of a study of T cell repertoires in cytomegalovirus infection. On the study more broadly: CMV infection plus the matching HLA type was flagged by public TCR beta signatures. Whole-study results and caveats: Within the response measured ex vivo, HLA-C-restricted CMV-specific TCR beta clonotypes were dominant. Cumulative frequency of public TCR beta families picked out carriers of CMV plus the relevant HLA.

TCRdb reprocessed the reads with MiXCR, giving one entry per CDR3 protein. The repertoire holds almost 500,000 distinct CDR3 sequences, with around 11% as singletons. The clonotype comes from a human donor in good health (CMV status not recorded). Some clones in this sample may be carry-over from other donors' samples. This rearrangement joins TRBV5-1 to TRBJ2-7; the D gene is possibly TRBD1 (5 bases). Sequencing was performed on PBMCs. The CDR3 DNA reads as TGCGCCAGCAGATTAGACAGCACACTCTCCTACGAGCAGTACTTC. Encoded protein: CASRLDSTLSYEQYF. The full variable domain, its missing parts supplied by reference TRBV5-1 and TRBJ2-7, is KAGVTQTPRYLIKTRGQQVTLSCSPISGHRSVSWYQQTPGQGLQFLFEYFSETQRNKGNFPGRFSGRQFSNSRSEMNVSTLELGDSALYLCASRLDSTLSYEQYFGPGTRLTVT.